A single sample gave rise to the 10 T cell receptor beta chains below, sequenced in a study of cytomegalovirus exposure and HLA in healthy donors. A multiplex PCR was run with 60 Vbeta primers and 13 Jbeta primers. Data came from immunoSEQ multiplex PCR; TCRdb stores just in-frame clones and leaves some out. Here the sample table reports about 110,000 clones. Sequencing was performed on PBMCs. These receptors were collected from a man aged 30 to 39 in good health and CMV-seronegative.

This sequence joins TRBV4-1 and TRBJ1-5; maybe TRBD1 (6 bases). The CDR3 spans 18 residues. The germline gives CDR1 MGHRA, CDR2 YSYEKL. Trimming cost V 4 bases and J 5 bases, with 24 bases left between them. CDR3 amino acids: CASSPLRTADALDQPQHF. The CDR3 DNA reads TGCGCCAGCAGCCCGCTTAGGACAGCCGATGCCCTCGATCAGCCCCAGCATTTT.

J is TRBJ2-7 and V is TRBV28, with a possible D match to TRBD1 (6 bases). Germline V lookup: CDR1 MDHEN, CDR2 SYDVKM. Trimming removed 5 bases at V and 3 bases at J, with 17 bases between. The CDR3 is 15 residues long. The CDR3 loop reads CASSPPRDISYEQYF. As DNA, the CDR3 is TGTGCCAGCAGTCCCCCTCGGGACATTAGCTACGAGCAGTACTTC.

The gene calls are TRBV6-5 and TRBJ1-2, with 7 bases matching TRBD1. Trimming removed 6 bases from V and 0 bases from J; junction bases left unmatched: 7. The CDR3 is made up of 15 amino acids. In germline, CDR1 is MNHEY, CDR2 SVGAGI. In DNA, the CDR3 is TGTGCCAGCAGCACAAGGGGGCTGGCTAACTATGGCTACACCTTC. Translated, it gives CASSTRGLANYGYTF.

The rearrangement uses TRBV28 and TRBJ1-3; D may be TRBD1 (5 bases). V was pared by 4 bases and J by 4 bases, with 11 bases between. Germline values: CDR1 MDHEN, CDR2 SYDVKM. The CDR3 loop spans 14 amino acids. The CDR3 DNA is TGTGCCAGCAGTTCCCCAGGGAGGGGAAACACCATATATTTT. This translates into CASSSPGRGNTIYF.

The J gene is TRBJ2-1, the V gene TRBV9; possible D gene TRBD2, 5 bases. The CDR3 has 16 residues. Trimming took 3 bases from V and 2 from J, leaving 15 bases between them. Germline lookup yields CDR1 SGDLS and CDR2 YYNGEE. CDR3 sequence reads: CASSAEVRAPYNEQFF. In nucleotides, the CDR3 is TGTGCCAGCAGCGCCGAGGTGCGGGCCCCCTACAATGAGCAGTTCTTC. The variable domain in full, completed from reference TRBV9 and TRBJ2-1, reads DSGVTQTPKHLITATGQRVTLRCSPRSGDLSVYWYQQSLDQGLQFLIQYYNGEERAKGNILERFSAQQFPDLHSELNLSSLELGDSALYFCASSAEVRAPYNEQFFGPGTRLTVL.

The rearrangement links TRBV28 to TRBJ1-2, with 8 nucleotides matching TRBD1. The CDR3 loop spans 14 amino acids. With V trimmed by 7 bases and J by 6 bases, 10 bases remained unmatched. Germline loops: CDR1 MDHEN, CDR2 SYDVKM. The CDR3 region has the DNA TGTGCCAGCACCTGGGGCAGGGGGCTGAATGGCTACACCTTC. Its translation is CASTWGRGLNGYTF.

The chain joins TRBV12-5 to TRBJ1-2; tentatively, D is TRBD1 (5 bases). Looked up from germline, CDR1 is LGHNT and CDR2 is FRNRAP. The V end was cut by 5 bases, the J end by 5 bases, with 15 bases between. This CDR3 has 14 amino acids. DNA of the CDR3: TGTGCTAGTGGTAGCGACAGTGGGGGGTATGGCTACACCTTC. This translates into CASGSDSGGYGYTF.

The chain carries TRBV6-1 and TRBJ2-7; D not resolved. Trimming left V 8 bases short and J 0 bases short, with 8 bases between. There are 12 residues in the CDR3. CDR1 and CDR2 from the germline V gene are MNHNS and SASEGT. CDR3 nucleotides: TGTGCCAGCGGCAGATTCTCCTACGAGCAGTACTTC. Its protein product is CASGRFSYEQYF.

The genes are TRBV7-9 and TRBJ2-3, with TRBD2 matching over 7 bases. V dropped 4 bases and J dropped 2; count of bases not matched to a gene: 6. Germline assignment: CDR1 SEHNR and CDR2 FQNEAQ (reference sequence). The CDR3 length is 15 residues. As DNA, the CDR3 is TGTGCCAGCAGCTCCGGGACTACCTCCACAGATACGCAGTATTTT. Translating gives CASSSGTTSTDTQYF.

J is TRBJ2-5 and V is TRBV5-8, with TRBD1 matching over 10 bases. Trimming took 4 bases from V and 4 from J; bases not matched to a gene: 7. Germline CDR1 SGHTS, CDR2 YDEGEE. This CDR3 is 15 amino acids long. CDR3 sequence: CASSRGQGGPETQYF. CDR3 sequence (DNA): TGTGCCAGCAGCCGCGGACAGGGGGGACCAGAGACCCAGTACTTC.